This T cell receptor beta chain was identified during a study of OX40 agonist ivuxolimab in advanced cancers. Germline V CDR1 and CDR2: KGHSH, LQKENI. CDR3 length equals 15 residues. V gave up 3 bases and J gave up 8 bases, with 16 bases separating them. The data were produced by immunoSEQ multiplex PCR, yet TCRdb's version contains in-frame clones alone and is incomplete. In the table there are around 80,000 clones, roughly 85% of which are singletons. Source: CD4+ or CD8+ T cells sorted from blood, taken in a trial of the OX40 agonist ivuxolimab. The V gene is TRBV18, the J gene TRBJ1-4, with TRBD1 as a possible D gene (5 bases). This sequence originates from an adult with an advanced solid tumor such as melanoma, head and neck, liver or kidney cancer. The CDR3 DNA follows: TGTGCCAGCTCACCCTCGGGCACCCCAGGGGAAAAACTGTTTTTT. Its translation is CASSPSGTPGEKLFF.